The TCR beta chain under discussion was sequenced for a study of blood T cell repertoires in COVID-19. Study overall: COVID-19 samples from acute and convalescent phases originated in the United States, Italy and Spain. Sources were T cells, B-cell-depleted T cells, or PBMCs; the material itself was cDNA or gDNA.

Authors' data handling: The authors estimated nucleated cell counts from reference gene primer amplification. Measured with immunoSEQ multiplex PCR; TCRdb has only the in-frame clones, and not every one. V and J calls and clone size follow that table, whereas D and trimming were derived from the DNA. Of 80,000 or so clones listed, about 80% were seen once; the top ten hold around 5.2%. V was trimmed by 2 bases and J by 3 bases, leaving 14 bases between them. This CDR3 comprises 16 residues. Germline lookup yields CDR1 KGHSH and CDR2 LQKENI. This receptor was identified in an older woman with acute or convalescent COVID-19. The source material was peripheral blood. The chain couples TRBV18 to TRBJ1-5, with D unresolved. The CDR3 protein is CASSPGDGIANQPQHF. In nucleotides, the CDR3 is TGTGCCAGCTCACCAGGCGACGGGATAGCCAATCAGCCCCAGCATTTT.